The rows below give T cell receptor beta chains drawn from one sample of a study of human T cells and chemical hapten exposure. Each CDR3 protein is one row after TCRdb ran MiXCR on the RACE reads. Counted here are tens of thousands of distinct CDR3 sequences, approximately 8% occurring once; the ten biggest clones make up 1.5% to 1.8%. The material was whole blood, obtained in connection with sensitization to the hapten diphenylcyclopropenone (DPC). All receptors derive from a woman aged 25-40 years with alopecia areata. Some clones in this sample may be carry-over from other donors' samples. Each CDR3 is given with its conserved first and last residue.

TRBV29-1,13,CSAVRGTYNEQFF
TRBV5-1,15,CASREGQVGNTEAFF
TRBV7-6,15,CASRGTAQPTGELFF
TRBV5-6,14,CASSFSYGANVLTF
TRBV6-1,16,CASSESRYWEYNEQFF
TRBV27,15,CASSLSAGSMVGYTF
TRBV18,15,CASSPSEQGNSPLHF
TRBV7-3,15,CASSLGGGSLYEQYF
TRBV7-9,18,CASTSLIPGTSITDTQYF
TRBV6-1,15,CASIRGQGVSSEAFF
TRBV20-1,17,CSARDWLAGVLQETQYF
TRBV20-1,17,CSARDPDRGRWGSPLHF
TRBV6-6,14,CASSLTGPNTEAFF
TRBV27,15,CASSLSYRTVEGYTF
TRBV20-1,14,CSAKVPDPTDTQYF
TRBV6-5,15,CASSYSNRGNTEAFF
TRBV19,15,CASSPRQGGTDTQYF
TRBV5-5,15,CASSLVEQGQETQYF
TRBV27,13,CASMGAGANVLTF
TRBV12-3/TRBV12-4,11,CASGDRGEAFF
TRBV5-1,15,CASSLDPGSLETQYF
TRBV12-5,16,CASGWHVSGGSYEQYF